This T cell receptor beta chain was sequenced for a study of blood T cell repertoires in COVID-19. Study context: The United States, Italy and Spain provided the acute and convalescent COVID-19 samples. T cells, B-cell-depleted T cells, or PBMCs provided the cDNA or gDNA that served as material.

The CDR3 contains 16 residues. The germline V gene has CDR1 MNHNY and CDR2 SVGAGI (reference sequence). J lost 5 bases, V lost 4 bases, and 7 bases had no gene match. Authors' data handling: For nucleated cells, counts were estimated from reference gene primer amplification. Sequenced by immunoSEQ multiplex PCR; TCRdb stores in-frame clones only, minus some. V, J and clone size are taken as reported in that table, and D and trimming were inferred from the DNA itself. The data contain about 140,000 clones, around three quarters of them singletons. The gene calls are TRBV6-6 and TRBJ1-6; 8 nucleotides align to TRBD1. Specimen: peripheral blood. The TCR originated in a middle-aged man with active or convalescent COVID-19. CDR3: CASSFRQGSNNSPLHF. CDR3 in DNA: TGTGCCAGCAGTTTCCGACAGGGGTCGAATAATTCACCCCTCCACTTT.